This section outlines one T cell receptor beta chain sequence together with its context. The antigen it binds to is not known. Base qualities are not recorded, but no much larger clone differs from it by a single base. The cysteine opens and the phenylalanine closes a CDR3 of 14 amino acids. The read is trimmed to its CDR3 DNA, 42 bases read in frame from base 1. Taken from the germline V gene, the CDR1 and CDR2 loops are LGHNA and YSLEER. For this chain, trimming is 4 bases at the V end and 9 bases at the J end, and the number of junction bases without a gene match is 7. The data belong to a study of blood T cell repertoires in COVID-19 (dated by TCRdb to 2020 to 2022). Notes on the research overall: The collaborator samples originated in the United States, Italy and Spain and spanned the acute and convalescent phases of COVID-19. The material from the prospective study consisted of cDNA or gDNA derived from T cells, B-cell-depleted T cells, or PBMCs. Subjects who had been exposed to COVID-19, were actively infected with it, or had recovered from it provided the deeply sampled blood TCRbeta repertoires that made up the dataset. The repertoires were made available in a free public database intended to serve as a resource for research on the immune response to SARS-CoV-2. The samples were drawn from the first 160 participants of the ongoing ImmuneRACE study and from 950 to 1,500 subjects provided by 6 global collaborators. Sample metadata almost always included a de-identified subject ID, COVID-19 status, age in years and sex. Where HLA class I and class II types were available, the types were taken from metadata supplied by the sample provider, not from assay-based typing. Broad study findings and their caveats: How much clinical and demographic metadata was included differed by source and by participant, and the metadata was provided uncurated.

Each collaborating institution followed its own protocols to collect whole blood in K2EDTA tubes. Collaborator samples were shipped for TCRbeta analysis as frozen whole blood, isolated PBMCs, or DNA extracted from either sample type. TCRbeta CDR3 regions were amplified from genomic DNA using the immunoSEQ Assay, a bias-controlled multiplex PCR. The study's own analysis went as follows. The number of nucleated cells in each sample was estimated from the amplification of reference gene primers within the assay. Sequence reads were collapsed and filtered to measure the absolute abundance of every unique TCRbeta CDR3 rearrangement. For each sample, productive Simpson clonality was calculated as the square root of Simpson's diversity index over productive rearrangements. The immuneACCESS repertoire file appears here via TCRdb, limited to in-frame rearrangements. These files lack a portion of the clones; in checked studies, under half of the deficit traces to unresolved V genes, and the cause of the others is not known. V and J calls and clone size are those listed in that table; D and trimming were worked out from the DNA. The sample contains 65,000 to 95,000 clones, around 85% of them found a single time. The ten most abundant clones make up 6.5% to 9.5% of the sample.

Sequencing input: peripheral blood. The sequence derives from a young man with acute or convalescent COVID-19. The receptor chain draws on TRBV4-3 and TRBJ1-4; 8 junctional bases match TRBD1. The CDR3: CASSRTDRVQKLFF. At the DNA level, the sequence is TGCGCCAGCAGCCGAACGGACAGGGTTCAAAAACTGTTTTTT.